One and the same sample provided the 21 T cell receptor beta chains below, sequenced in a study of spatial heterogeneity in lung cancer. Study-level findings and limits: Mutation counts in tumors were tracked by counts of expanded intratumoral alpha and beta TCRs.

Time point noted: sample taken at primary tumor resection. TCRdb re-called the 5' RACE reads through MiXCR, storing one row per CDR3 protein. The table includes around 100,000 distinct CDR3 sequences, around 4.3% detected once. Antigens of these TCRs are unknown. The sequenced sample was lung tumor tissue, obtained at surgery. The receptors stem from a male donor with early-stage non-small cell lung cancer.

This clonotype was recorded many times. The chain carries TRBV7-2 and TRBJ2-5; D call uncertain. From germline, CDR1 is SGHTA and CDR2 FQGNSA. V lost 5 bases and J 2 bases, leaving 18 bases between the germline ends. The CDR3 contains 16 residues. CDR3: CASSQPLGRRQETQYF. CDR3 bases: TGTGCCAGCAGCCAACCCCTCGGACGGAGACAAGAGACCCAGTACTTC. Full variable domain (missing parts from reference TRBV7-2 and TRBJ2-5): GAGVSQSPSNKVTEKGKDVELRCDPISGHTALYWYRQSLGQGLEFLIYFQGNSAPDKSGLPSDRFSAERTGGSVSTLTIQRTQQEDSAVYLCASSQPLGRRQETQYFGPGTRLLVL.

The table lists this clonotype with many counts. CDR3 coding DNA: TGCAGTGCTTTCTCCTCCGGGACAGGGGACTCCTACGAGCAGTACTTC. This encodes CSAFSSGTGDSYEQYF. The chain couples TRBV20-1 to TRBJ2-7; 10 positions match TRBD1. V lost 5 bases and J lost 0; bases outside the gene matches: 10. Germline CDR1 is DFQATT and CDR2 is SNEGSKA (reference sequence). This CDR3 is 16 amino acids long.

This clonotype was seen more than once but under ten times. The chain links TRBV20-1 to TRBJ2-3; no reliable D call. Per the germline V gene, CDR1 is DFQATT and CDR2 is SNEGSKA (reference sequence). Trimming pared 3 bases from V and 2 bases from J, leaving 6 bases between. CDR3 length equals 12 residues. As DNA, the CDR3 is TGCAGTGCTAGCCGGTCCACAGATACGCAGTATTTT. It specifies CSASRSTDTQYF.

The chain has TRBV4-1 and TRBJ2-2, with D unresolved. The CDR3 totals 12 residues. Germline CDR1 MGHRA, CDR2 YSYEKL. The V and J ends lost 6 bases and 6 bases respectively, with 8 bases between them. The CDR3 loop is CASRPEAGELFF. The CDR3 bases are TGCGCCAGCAGACCCGAAGCCGGGGAGCTGTTTTTT.

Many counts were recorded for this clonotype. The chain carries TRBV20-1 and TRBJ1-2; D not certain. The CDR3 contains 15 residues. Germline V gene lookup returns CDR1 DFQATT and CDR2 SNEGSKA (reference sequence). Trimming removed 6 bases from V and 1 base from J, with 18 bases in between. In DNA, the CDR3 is TGCAGTGCCGTAAGGTTACTTATGGTTAACTATGGCTACACCTTC. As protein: CSAVRLLMVNYGYTF.

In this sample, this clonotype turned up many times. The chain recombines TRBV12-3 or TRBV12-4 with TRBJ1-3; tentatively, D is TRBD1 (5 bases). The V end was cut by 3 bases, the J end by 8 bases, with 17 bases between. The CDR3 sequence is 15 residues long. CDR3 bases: TGTGCCAGCAGTTTCCTGGCTCCGGGAGGGGACACCATATATTTT. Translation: CASSFLAPGGDTIYF.

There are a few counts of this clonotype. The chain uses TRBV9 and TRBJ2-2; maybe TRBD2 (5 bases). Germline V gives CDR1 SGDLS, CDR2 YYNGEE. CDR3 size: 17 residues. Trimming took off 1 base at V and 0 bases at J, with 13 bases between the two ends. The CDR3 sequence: CASSVSGAGANTGELFF. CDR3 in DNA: TGTGCCAGCAGCGTAAGCGGTGCCGGCGCGAACACCGGGGAGCTGTTTTTT.

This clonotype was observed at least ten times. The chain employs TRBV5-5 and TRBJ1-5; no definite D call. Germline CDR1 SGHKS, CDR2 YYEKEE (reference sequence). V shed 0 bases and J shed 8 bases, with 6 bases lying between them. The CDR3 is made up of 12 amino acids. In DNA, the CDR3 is TGTGCCAGCAGCTTGGGACTCAAGCCCCAGCATTTT. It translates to CASSLGLKPQHF.

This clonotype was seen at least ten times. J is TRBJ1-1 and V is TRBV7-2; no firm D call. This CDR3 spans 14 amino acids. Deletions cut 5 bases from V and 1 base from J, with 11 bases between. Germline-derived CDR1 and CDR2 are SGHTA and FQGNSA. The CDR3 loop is CASSLETGNTEAFF. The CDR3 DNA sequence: TGTGCCAGCAGCCTAGAGACGGGGAACACTGAAGCTTTCTTT.

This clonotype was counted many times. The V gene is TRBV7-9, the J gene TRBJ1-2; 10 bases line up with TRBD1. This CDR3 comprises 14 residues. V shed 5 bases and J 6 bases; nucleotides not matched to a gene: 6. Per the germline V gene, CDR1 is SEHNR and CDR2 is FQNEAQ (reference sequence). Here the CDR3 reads CASSRTGGLDGYTF. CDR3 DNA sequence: TGTGCCAGCAGCCGGACAGGGGGGCTAGATGGCTACACCTTC.

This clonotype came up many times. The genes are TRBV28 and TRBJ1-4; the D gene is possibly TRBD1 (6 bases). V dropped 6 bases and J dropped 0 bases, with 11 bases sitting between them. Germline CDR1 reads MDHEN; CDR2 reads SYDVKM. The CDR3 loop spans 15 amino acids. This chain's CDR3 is CASRTDRATNEKLFF. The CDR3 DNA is TGTGCCAGCAGGACGGACAGAGCAACTAATGAAAAACTGTTTTTT.

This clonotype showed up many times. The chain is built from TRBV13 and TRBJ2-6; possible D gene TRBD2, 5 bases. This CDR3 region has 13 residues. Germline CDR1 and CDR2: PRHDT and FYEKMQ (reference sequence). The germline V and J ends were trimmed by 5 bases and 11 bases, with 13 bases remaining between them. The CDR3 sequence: CASSQLVGHVLTF. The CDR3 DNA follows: TGTGCCAGCAGCCAACTAGTTGGTCACGTCCTGACTTTC.

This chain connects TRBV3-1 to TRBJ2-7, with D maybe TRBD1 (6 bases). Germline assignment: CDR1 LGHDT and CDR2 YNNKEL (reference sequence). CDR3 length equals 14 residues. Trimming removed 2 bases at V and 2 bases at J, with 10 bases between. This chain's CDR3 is CASSQRQVPYEQYF. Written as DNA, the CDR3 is TGTGCCAGCAGCCAAAGACAGGTTCCCTACGAGCAGTACTTC.

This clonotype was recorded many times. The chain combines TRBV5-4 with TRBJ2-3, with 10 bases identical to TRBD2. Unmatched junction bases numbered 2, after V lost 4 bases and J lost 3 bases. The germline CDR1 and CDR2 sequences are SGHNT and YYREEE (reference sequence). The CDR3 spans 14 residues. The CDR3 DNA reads TGTGCCAGCAGCCTAGCGGGAGCTACAGATACGCAGTATTTT. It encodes CASSLAGATDTQYF.

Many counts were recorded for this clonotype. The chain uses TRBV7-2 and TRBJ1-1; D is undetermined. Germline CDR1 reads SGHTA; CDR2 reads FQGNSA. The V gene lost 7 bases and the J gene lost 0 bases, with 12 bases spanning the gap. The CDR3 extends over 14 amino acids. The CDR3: CASTLGRMNTEAFF. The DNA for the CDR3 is TGTGCCAGCACCCTAGGCCGGATGAACACTGAAGCTTTCTTT.

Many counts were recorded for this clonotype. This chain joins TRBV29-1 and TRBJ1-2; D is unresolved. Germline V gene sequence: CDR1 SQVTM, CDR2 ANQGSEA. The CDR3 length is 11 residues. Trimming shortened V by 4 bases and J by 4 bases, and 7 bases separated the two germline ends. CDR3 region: CSVATAYGYTF. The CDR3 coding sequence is TGCAGCGTTGCCACAGCCTATGGCTACACCTTC.

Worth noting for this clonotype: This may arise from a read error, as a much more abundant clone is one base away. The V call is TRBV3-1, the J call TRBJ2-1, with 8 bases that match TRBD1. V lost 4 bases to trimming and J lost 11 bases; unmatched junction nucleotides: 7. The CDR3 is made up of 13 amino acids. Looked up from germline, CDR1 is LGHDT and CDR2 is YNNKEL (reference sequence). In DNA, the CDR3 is TGTGCCAGCAGCCGGGACAGGTACAGTAAGCAGTTCTTC. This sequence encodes CASSRDRYSKQFF.

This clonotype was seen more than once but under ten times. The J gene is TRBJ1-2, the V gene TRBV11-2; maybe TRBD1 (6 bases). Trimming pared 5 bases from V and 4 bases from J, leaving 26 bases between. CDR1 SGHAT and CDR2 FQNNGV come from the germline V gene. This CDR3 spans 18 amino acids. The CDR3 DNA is TGTGCCAGCAGCCCCGGGGGCTTCTACCAGGGATTTGGCTATGGCTACACCTTC. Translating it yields CASSPGGFYQGFGYGYTF.

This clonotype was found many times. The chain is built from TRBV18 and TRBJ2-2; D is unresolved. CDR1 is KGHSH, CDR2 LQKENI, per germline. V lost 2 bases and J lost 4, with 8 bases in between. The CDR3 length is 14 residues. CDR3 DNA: TGTGCCAGCTCACCATACGGTCGCACCGGGGAGCTGTTTTTT. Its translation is CASSPYGRTGELFF. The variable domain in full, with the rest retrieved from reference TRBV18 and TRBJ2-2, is NAGVMQNPRHLVRRRGQEARLRCSPMKGHSHVYWYRQLPEEGLKFMVYLQKENIIDESGMPKERFSAEFPKEGPSILRIQQVVRGDSAAYFCASSPYGRTGELFFGEGSRLTVL.

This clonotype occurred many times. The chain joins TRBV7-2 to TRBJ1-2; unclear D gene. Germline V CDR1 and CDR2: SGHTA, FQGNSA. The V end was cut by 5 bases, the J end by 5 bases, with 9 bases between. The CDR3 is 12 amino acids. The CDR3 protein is CASSLSAYGYTF. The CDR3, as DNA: TGTGCCAGCAGCCTGAGCGCTTATGGCTACACCTTC. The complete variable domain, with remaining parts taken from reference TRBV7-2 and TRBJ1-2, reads GAGVSQSPSNKVTEKGKDVELRCDPISGHTALYWYRQSLGQGLEFLIYFQGNSAPDKSGLPSDRFSAERTGGSVSTLTIQRTQQEDSAVYLCASSLSAYGYTFGSGTRLTVV.

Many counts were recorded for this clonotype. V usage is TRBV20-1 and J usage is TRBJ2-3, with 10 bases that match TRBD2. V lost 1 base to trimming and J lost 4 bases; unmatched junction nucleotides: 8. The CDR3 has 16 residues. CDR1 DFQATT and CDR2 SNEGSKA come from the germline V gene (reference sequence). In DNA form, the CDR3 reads TGCAGTGCTAGAGGATCAGCGGGAGGGCCGGCAGATACGCAGTATTTT. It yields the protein CSARGSAGGPADTQYF.